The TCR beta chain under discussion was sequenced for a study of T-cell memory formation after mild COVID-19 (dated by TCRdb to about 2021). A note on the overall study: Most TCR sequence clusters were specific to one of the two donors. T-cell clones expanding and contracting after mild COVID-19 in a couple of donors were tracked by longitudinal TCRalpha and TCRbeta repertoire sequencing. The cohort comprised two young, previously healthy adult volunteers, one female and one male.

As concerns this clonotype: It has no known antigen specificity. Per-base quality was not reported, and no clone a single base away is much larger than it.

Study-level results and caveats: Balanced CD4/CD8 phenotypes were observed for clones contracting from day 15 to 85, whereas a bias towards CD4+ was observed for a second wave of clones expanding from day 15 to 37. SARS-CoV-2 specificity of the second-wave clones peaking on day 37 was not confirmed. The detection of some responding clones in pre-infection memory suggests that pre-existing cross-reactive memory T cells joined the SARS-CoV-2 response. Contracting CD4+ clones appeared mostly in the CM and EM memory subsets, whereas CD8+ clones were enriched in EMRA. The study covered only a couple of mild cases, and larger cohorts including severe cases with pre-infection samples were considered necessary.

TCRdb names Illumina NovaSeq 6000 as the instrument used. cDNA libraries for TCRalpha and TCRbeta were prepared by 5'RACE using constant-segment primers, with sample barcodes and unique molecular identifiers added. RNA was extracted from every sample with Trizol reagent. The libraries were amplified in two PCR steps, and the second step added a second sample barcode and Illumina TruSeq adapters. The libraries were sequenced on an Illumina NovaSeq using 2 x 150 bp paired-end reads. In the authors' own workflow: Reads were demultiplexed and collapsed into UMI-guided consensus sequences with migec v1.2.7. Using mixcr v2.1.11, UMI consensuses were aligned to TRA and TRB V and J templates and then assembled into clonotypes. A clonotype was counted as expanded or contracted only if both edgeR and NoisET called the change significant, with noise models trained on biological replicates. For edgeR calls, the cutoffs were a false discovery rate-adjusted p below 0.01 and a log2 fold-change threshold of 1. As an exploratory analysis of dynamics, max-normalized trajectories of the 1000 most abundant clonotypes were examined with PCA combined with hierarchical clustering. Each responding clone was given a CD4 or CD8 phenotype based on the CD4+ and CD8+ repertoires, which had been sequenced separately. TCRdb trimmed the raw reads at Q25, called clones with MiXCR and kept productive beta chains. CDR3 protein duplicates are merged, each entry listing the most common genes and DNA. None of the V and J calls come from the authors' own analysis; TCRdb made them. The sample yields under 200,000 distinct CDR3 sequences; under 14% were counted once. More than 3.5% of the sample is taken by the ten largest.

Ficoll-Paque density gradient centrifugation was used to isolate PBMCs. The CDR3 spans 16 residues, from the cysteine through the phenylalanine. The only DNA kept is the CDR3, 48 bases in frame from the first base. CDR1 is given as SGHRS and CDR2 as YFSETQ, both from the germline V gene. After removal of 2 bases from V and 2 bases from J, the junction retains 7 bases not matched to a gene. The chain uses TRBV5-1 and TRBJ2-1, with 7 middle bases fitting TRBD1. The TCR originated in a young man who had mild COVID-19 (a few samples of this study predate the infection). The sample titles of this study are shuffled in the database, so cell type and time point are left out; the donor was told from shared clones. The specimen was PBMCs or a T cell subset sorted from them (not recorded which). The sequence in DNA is TGCGCCAGCAGCTTCCGATTCGGGACAGCCTACAATGAGCAGTTCTTC. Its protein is CASSFRFGTAYNEQFF.